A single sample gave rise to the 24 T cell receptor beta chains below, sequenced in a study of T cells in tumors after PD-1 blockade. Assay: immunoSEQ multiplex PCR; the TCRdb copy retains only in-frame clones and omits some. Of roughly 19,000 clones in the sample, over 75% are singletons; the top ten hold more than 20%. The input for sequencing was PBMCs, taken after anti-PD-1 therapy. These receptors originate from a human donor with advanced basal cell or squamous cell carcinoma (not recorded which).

CDR3 bases: TGTGCCATCACACACGGGACAGATCGAGACGAGCAGTACTTC. It translates to CAITHGTDRDEQYF. This chain uses TRBV10-3 with TRBJ2-7; 7 bases fit TRBD1. CDR3 length: 14 amino acids. Germline V gene data show CDR1 as ENHRY and CDR2 as SYGVKD. J was trimmed by 5 bases and V by 7 bases; bases with no gene match: 11.

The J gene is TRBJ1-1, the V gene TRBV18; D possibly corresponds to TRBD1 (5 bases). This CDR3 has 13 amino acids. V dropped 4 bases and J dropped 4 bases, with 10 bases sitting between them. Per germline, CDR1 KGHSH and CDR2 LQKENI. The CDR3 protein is CASSHPGITEAFF. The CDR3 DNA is TGTGCCAGCTCACACCCAGGGATCACTGAAGCTTTCTTT.

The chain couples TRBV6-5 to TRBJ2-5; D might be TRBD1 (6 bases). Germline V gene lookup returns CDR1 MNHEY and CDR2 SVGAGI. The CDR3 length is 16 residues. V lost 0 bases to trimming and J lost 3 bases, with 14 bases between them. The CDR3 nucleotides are TGTGCCAGCAGTTACTCGACAGGATGGACAGAAGAGACCCAGTACTTC. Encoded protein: CASSYSTGWTEETQYF.

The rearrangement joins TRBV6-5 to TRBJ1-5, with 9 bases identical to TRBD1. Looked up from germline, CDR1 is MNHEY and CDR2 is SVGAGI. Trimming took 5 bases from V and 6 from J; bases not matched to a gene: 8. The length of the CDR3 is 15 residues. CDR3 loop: CASSRTGATGQPQHF. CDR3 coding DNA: TGTGCCAGCAGTCGGACAGGGGCGACGGGTCAGCCCCAGCATTTT.

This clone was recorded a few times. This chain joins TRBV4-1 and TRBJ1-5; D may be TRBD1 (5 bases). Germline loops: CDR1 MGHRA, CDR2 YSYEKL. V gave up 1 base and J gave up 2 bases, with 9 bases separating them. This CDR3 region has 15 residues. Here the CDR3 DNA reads TGCGCCAGCAGCCAAGGGGGCTTGGGCAATCAGCCCCAGCATTTT. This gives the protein CASSQGGLGNQPQHF.

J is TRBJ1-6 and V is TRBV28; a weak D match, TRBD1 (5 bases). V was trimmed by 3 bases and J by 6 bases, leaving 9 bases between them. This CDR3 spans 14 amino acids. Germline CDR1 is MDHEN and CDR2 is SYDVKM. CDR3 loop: CASSLRQINSPLHF. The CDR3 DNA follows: TGTGCCAGCAGTTTGAGACAGATTAATTCACCCCTCCACTTT.

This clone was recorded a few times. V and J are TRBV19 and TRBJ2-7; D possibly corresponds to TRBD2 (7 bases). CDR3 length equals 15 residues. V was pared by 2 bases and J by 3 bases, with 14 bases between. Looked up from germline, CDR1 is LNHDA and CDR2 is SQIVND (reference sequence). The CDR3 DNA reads TGTGCCAGTAGTATAATTTGGGGGGGACACTACGAGCAGTACTTC. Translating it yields CASSIIWGGHYEQYF.

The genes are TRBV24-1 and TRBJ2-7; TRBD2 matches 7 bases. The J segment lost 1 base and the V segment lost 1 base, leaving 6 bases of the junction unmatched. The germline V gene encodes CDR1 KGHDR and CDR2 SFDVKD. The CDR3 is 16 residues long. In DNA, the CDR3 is TGTGCCACCAGTGATTTTGGGAGGGACGGTTCCTACGAGCAGTACTTC. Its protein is CATSDFGRDGSYEQYF.

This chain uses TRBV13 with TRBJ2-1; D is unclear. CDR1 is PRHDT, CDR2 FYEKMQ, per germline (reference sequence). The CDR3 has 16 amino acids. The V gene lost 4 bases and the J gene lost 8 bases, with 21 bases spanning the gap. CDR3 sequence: CASSSSGDPTGDEQFF. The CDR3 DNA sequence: TGTGCCAGCAGCTCTTCCGGAGACCCAACCGGAGATGAGCAGTTCTTC.

The chain's CDR3 is CASSSEGWGQPQHF. The CDR3 region has the DNA TGTGCCAGCAGTTCCGAGGGATGGGGTCAGCCCCAGCATTTT. This sequence joins TRBV2 and TRBJ1-5, with D unclear. Germline V gene lookup returns CDR1 SNHLY and CDR2 FYNNEI. V lost 5 bases and J 6 bases, leaving 14 bases between the germline ends. The CDR3 consists of 14 residues.

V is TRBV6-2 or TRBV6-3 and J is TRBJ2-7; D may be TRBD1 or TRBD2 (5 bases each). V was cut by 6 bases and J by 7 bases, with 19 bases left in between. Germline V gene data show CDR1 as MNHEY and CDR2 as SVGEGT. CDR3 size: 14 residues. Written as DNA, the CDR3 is TGTGCCAGCAGCCCCCGGGACGGTTATTGGGAGCAGTACTTC. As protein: CASSPRDGYWEQYF.

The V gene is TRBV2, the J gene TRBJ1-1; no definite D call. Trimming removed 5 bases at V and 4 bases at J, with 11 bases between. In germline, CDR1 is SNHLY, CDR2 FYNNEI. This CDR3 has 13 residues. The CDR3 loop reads CASSPGLFTEAFF. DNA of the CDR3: TGTGCCAGCAGTCCCGGACTGTTCACTGAAGCTTTCTTT.

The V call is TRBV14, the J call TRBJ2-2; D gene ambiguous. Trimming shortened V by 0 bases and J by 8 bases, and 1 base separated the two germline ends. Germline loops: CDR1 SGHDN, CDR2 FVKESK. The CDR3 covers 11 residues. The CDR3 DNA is TGTGCCAGCAGCCAAGAGGGGGAGCTGTTTTTT. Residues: CASSQEGELFF.

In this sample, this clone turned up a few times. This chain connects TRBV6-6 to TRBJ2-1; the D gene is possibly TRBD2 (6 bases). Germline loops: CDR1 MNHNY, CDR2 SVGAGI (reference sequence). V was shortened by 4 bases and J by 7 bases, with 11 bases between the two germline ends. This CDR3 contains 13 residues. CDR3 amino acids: CASSFRGSNEQFF. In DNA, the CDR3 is TGTGCCAGCAGTTTCCGGGGGTCGAATGAGCAGTTCTTC.

CDR3 bases: TGTGCCACCAGCAGAGAATATAACCAACTTTACGAGCAGTACTTC. Its translation is CATSREYNQLYEQYF. The J gene is TRBJ2-7, the V gene TRBV15; D is ambiguous. Trimming pared 0 bases from V and 4 bases from J, leaving 13 bases between. CDR1 and CDR2 (germline): LNHNV, YYDKDF (reference sequence). The CDR3 contains 15 residues.

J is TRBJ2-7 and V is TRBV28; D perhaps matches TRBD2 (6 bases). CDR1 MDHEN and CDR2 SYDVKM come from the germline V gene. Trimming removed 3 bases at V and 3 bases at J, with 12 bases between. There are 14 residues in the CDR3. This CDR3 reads CASSLEGDGYEQYF. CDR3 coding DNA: TGTGCCAGCAGTTTGGAGGGAGACGGCTACGAGCAGTACTTC.

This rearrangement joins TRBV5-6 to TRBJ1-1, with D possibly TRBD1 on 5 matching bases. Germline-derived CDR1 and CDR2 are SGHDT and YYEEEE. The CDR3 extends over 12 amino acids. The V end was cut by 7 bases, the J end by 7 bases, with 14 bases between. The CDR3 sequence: CASGEQAVEAFF. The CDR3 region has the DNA TGTGCCAGCGGGGAACAGGCTGTTGAAGCTTTCTTT.

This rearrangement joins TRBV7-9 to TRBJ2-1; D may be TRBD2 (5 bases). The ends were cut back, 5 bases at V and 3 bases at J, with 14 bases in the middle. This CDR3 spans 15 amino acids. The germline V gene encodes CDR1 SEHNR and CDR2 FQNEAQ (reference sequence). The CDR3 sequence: CASSRSGGDYNEQFF. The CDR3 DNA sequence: TGTGCCAGCAGCCGGAGTGGAGGCGACTACAATGAGCAGTTCTTC.

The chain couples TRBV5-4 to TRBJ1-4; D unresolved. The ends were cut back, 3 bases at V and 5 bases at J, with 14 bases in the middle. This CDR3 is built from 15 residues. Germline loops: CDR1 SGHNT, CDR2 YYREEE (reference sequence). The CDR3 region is CASSSRTGRNEKLFF. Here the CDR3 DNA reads TGTGCCAGCAGCTCACGGACCGGAAGGAATGAAAAACTGTTTTTT.

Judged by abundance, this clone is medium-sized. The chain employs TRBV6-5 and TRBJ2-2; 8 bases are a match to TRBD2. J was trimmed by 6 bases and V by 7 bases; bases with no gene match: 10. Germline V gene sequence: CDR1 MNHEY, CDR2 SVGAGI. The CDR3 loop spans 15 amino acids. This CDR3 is CASTLSGGVPGELFF. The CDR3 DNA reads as TGTGCCAGCACCCTATCGGGGGGGGTGCCCGGGGAGCTGTTTTTT.

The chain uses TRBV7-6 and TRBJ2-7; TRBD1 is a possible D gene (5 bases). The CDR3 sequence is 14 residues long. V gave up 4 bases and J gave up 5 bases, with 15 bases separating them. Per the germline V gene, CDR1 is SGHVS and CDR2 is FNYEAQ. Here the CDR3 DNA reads TGTGCCAGCAGCTCAGGGTTCTCTGACCACGAGCAGTACTTC. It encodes CASSSGFSDHEQYF. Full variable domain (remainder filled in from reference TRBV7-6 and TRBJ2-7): GAGVSQSPRYKVTKRGQDVALRCDPISGHVSLYWYRQALGQGPEFLTYFNYEAQQDKSGLPNDRFSAERPEGSISTLTIQRTEQRDSAMYRCASSSGFSDHEQYFGPGTRLTVT.

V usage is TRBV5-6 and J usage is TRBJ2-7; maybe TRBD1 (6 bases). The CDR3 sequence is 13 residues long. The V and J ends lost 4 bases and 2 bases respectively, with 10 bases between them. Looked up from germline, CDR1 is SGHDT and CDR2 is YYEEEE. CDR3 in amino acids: CASSPQGTYEQYF. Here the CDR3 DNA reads TGTGCCAGCAGCCCACAGGGAACCTACGAGCAGTACTTC.

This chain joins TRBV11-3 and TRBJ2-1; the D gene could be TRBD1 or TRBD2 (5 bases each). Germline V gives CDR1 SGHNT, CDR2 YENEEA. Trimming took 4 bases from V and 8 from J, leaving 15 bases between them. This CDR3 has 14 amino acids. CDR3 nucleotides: TGTGCCAGCAGCTGGGACCCATCTAGGGATGAGCAGTTCTTC. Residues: CASSWDPSRDEQFF.

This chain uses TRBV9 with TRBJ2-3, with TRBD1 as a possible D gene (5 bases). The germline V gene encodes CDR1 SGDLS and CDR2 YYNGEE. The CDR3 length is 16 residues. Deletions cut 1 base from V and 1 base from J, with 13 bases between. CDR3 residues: CASSVHSGLGTDTQYF. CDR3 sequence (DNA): TGTGCCAGCAGCGTACATTCAGGGTTGGGCACAGATACGCAGTATTTT.